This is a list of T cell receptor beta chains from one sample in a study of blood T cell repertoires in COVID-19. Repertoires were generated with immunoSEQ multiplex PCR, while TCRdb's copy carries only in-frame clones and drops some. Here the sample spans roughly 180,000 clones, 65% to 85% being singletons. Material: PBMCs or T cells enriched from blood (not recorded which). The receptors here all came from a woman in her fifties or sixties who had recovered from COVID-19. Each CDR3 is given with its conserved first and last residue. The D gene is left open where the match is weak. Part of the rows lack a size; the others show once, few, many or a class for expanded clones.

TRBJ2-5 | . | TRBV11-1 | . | CASSSPSGVQGKTQYF | TGTGCCAGCAGCTCCCCGTCCGGGGTTCAAGGGAAGACCCAGTACTTC
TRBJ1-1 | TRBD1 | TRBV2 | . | CASRDRGLAFF | TGTGCCAGCAGGGACAGGGGGCTGGCTTTCTTT
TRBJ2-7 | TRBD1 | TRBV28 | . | CASRGQGGSYEQYF | TGTGCCAGCAGGGGACAGGGGGGTTCCTACGAGCAGTACTTC
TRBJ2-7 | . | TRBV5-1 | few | CASSLVAGSYEQYF | TGCGCCAGCAGCTTGGTTGCAGGTTCCTACGAGCAGTACTTC
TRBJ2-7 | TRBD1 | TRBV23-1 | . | CASSPFPGGTGSYEQYF | TGCGCCAGCAGTCCCTTTCCCGGCGGGACAGGGTCCTACGAGCAGTACTTC
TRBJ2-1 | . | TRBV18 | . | CASSPTWESYNEQFF | TGTGCCAGCTCACCTACTTGGGAGTCCTACAATGAGCAGTTCTTC
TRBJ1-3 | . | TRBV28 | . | CASSLVPSRGGRNTIYF | TGTGCCAGCAGTTTAGTCCCCTCCAGGGGTGGAAGAAACACCATATATTTT
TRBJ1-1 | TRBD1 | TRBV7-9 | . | CASSLGTGYTEAFF | TGTGCCAGCAGCTTAGGGACAGGATACACTGAAGCTTTCTTT
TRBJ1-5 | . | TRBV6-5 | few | CASSTDSRSLVHHF | TGTGCCAGCAGTACGGACAGTAGATCGTTAGTTCACCATTTT
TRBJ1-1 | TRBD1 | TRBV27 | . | CASSLRGTGMGNTEAFF | TGTGCCAGCAGCCTTCGCGGGACAGGGATGGGGAACACTGAAGCTTTCTTT
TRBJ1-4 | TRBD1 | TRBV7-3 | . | CASSPGTGAARLFF | TGTGCCAGCAGCCCAGGGACAGGGGCCGCGAGACTGTTTTTT
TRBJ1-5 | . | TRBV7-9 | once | CASSLELGGSNQPQHF | TGTGCCAGCAGCTTAGAATTAGGCGGAAGCAATCAGCCCCAGCATTTT
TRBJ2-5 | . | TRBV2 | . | CASSEAPGETQYF | TGTGCCAGCAGTGAAGCACCCGGGGAGACCCAGTACTTC
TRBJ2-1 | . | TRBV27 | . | CASGGGRKRIQFF | TGTGCCAGCGGTGGGGGGAGGAAGAGGATCCAGTTCTTC
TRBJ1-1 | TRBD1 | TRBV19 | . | CASSIYRGDTEAFF | TGTGCCAGTAGTATATACAGGGGAGACACTGAAGCTTTCTTT
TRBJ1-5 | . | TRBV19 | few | CASSLGRGGQPQHF | TGTGCCAGTAGTTTGGGCCGGGGGGGTCAGCCCCAGCATTTT
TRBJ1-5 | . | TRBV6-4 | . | CASSFIPAAERNARSQPQHF | TGTGCCAGCAGTTTTATCCCGGCCGCCGAGCGGAACGCACGTAGTCAGCCCCAGCATTTT
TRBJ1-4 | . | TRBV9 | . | CASSLDTIAQKLFF | TGTGCCAGCAGCCTGGACACAATTGCACAAAAACTGTTTTTT
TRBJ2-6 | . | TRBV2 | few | CASTPHSSGANVLTF | TGTGCCAGCACCCCTCACAGCTCTGGGGCCAACGTCCTGACTTTC
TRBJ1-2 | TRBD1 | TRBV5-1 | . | CASSETGEWDGYTF | TGCGCCAGCAGTGAGACAGGGGAATGGGATGGCTACACCTTC
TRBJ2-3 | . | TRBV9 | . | CASSDRQITDTQYF | TGTGCCAGCAGTGACAGACAGATCACAGATACGCAGTATTTT
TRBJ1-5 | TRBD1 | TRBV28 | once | CASSLRTGGQPQHF | TGTGCCAGCAGCCTACGGACAGGGGGTCAGCCCCAGCATTTT
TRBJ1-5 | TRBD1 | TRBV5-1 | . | CASSLTGGSQPQHF | TGCGCCAGCAGCTTGACAGGGGGTAGTCAGCCCCAGCATTTT
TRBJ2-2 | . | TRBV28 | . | CASSFLIWGRKTGELFF | TGTGCCAGCAGTTTTTTGATTTGGGGGAGGAAAACCGGGGAGCTGTTTTTT
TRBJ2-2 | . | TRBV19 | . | CASRSRTPNRGELFF | TGTGCCAGTAGGTCTCGGACTCCTAACAGAGGGGAGCTGTTTTTT
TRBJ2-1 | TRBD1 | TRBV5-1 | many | CASSSQGAGNEQFF | TGCGCCAGCAGTTCTCAGGGGGCAGGTAATGAGCAGTTCTTC
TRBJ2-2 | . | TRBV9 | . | CASSVAGGPGELFF | TGTGCCAGCAGCGTAGCAGGGGGGCCCGGGGAGCTGTTTTTT